Given below is one T cell receptor (beta chain) in context. This record belongs to a study of cytomegalovirus exposure and HLA in healthy donors. V was pared by 1 base and J by 4 bases, with 8 bases of the junction left unmatched. The CDR3 contains 16 residues. Germline-derived CDR1 and CDR2 are SGHTA and FQGNSA. The primer mix had 60 Vbeta and 13 Jbeta primers. The data were produced by immunoSEQ multiplex PCR, yet TCRdb's version contains in-frame clones alone and is incomplete. Recorded for this sample: approximately 110,000 clones. The genes are TRBV7-2 and TRBJ2-7; 9 positions match TRBD1. The sequence came from a man between 18 and 35 years old in good health and CMV-seronegative. Sequencing was performed on PBMCs. CDR3 sequence: CASSLGTGTGTYEQYF. CDR3 nucleotides: TGTGCCAGCAGCTTAGGAACCGGGACAGGGACTTACGAGCAGTACTTC.